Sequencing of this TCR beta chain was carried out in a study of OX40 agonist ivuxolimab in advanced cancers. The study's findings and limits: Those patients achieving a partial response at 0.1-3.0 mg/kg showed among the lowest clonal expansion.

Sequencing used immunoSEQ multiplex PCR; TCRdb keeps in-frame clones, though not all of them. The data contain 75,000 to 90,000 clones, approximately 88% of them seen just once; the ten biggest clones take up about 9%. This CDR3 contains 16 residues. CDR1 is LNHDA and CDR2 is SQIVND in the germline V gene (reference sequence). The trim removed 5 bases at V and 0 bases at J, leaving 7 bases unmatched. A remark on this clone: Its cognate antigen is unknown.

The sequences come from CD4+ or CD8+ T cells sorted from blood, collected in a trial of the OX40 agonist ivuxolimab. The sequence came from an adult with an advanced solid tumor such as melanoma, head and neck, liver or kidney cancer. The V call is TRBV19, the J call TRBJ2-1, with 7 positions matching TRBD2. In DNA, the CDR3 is TGTGCCAGTAGTTCGGGGGGAACCAGCTCCTACAATGAGCAGTTCTTC. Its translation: CASSSGGTSSYNEQFF.